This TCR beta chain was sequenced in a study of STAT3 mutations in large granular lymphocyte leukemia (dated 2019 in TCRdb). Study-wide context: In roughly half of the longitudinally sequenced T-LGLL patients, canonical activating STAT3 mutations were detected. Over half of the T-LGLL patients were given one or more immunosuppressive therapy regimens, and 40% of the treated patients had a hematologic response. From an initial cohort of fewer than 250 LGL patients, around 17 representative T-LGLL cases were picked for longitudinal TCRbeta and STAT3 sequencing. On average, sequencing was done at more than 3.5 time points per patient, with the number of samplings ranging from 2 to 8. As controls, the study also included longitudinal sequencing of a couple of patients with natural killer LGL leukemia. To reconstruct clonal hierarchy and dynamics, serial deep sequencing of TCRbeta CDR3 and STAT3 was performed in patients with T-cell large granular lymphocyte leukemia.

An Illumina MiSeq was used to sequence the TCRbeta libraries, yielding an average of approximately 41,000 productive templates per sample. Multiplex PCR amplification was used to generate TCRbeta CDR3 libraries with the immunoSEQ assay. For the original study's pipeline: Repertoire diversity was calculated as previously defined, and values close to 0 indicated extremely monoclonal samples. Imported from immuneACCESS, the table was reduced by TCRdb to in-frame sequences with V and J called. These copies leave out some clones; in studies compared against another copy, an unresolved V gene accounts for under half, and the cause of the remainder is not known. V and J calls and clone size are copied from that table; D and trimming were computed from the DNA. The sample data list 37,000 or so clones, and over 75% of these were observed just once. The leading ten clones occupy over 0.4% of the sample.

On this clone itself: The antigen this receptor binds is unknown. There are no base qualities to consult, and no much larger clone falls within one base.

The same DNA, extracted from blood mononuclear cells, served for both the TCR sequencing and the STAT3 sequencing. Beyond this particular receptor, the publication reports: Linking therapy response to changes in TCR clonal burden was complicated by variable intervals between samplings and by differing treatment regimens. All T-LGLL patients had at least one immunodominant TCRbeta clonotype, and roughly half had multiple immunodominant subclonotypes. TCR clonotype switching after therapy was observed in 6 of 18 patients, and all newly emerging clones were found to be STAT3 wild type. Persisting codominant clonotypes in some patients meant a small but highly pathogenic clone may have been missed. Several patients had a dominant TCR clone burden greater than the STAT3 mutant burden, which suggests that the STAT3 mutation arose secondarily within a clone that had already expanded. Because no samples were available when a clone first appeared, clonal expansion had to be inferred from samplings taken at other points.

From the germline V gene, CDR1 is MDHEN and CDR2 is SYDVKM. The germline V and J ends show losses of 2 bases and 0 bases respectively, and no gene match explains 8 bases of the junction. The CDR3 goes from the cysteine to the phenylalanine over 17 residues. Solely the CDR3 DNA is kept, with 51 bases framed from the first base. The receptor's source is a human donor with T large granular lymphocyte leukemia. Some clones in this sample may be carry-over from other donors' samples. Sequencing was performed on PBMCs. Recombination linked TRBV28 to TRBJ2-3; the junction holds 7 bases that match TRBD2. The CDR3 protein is CASSLGRGYPSTDTQYF. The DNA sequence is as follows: TGTGCCAGCAGTTTAGGGCGGGGGTATCCCAGCACAGATACGCAGTATTTT. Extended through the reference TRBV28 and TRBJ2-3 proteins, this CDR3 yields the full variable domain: DVKVTQSSRYLVKRTGEKVFLECVQDMDHENMFWYRQDPGLGLRLIYFSYDVKMKEKGDIPEGYSVSREKKERFSLILESASTNQTSMYLCASSLGRGYPSTDTQYFGPGTRLTVL.